The table lists the clone carrying this T cell receptor beta chain with a few counts. The antigen is not known. Between the trimmed V and J ends, which lost 4 bases and 4 bases, there was a span of 4 bases. The CDR3 extends over 11 amino acids. The germline CDR1 and CDR2 sequences are SNHLY and FYNNEI. This record belongs to a study of T cells in narcolepsy. Study at large: Enrolled donors included narcolepsy type 1 or type 2 patients and healthy controls. Study-level findings and limits: Autoreactive clonotypes reportedly recurred in blood of same and different patients, not controls.

The protocol was immunoSEQ multiplex PCR, while the TCRdb copy is restricted to in-frame clones and leaves out a portion. The sample records approximately 25,000 clones, about four fifths being singletons. Sequenced input: CD45RA- memory CD4+ T cells from PBMCs. The V and J genes are TRBV2 and TRBJ1-2; D gene ambiguous. The sequence derives from a human donor with narcolepsy. The CDR3 region has the DNA TGTGCCAGCAGTGCTGTCTATGGCTACACCTTC. Its translation is CASSAVYGYTF.